The table lists the clone carrying this TCR beta chain with a few counts. This specimen comes from a study of T cell responses to AZD1222 COVID-19 vaccine. CDR1 SGDLS and CDR2 YYNGEE come from the germline V gene. This CDR3 is 14 amino acids long. Trimming at V came to 9 bases and at J to 7 bases, leaving 8 bases not matched to a gene. The protocol was immunoSEQ multiplex PCR, while the TCRdb copy is restricted to in-frame clones and leaves out a portion. The sample records under 150,000 clones, around 90% being singletons. The source material was peripheral blood, sampled 28 days after the second AZD1222 dose. This TCR was sampled from an adult who received the AZD1222 COVID-19 vaccine. The chain has TRBV9 and TRBJ1-6, with TRBD1 identical over 9 bases. CDR3 in amino acids: CAKDRGSGNSPLHF. The CDR3 nucleotides read TGTGCCAAAGACAGGGGGTCGGGGAATTCACCCCTCCACTTT.